One and the same sample provided the 18 T cell receptor beta chains below, sequenced in a study of T cell clonotyping in hematopoietic cell transplantation. The time point is: recipient sample about 28 days before transplant, after cytoreduction. Clones were read by immunoSEQ multiplex PCR, and TCRdb kept only the in-frame ones, dropping some. The profile covers around 10,000 clones, with 80% to 95% appearing a single time and about an eighth taken by the ten largest. This specimen consisted of peripheral blood mononuclear cells, obtained before stem cell transplant. These receptors came from a woman between 40 and 50 years old with acute myeloid leukemia. Some clones in this sample may be carry-over from other donors' samples.

The chain has TRBV9 and TRBJ2-5; the D is unclear. This CDR3 has 13 residues. V dropped 4 bases and J dropped 4 bases, with 11 bases sitting between them. The germline V gene has CDR1 SGDLS and CDR2 YYNGEE. The CDR3 bases are TGTGCCAGCAGCCCCAGTGGGTCAGAGACCCAGTACTTC. Protein sequence: CASSPSGSETQYF.

V and J are TRBV19 and TRBJ2-7, with 7 bases aligning to TRBD1. Germline CDR1 reads LNHDA; CDR2 reads SQIVND (reference sequence). V was clipped by 5 bases and J by 0 bases; unmatched bases: 31. CDR3 size: 23 residues. The CDR3 nucleotides read TGTGCCAGTAGTCTGCGCAGTTGGGGAGAAGACAGACAGGGAATACTTCCCTCCTACGAGCAGTACTTC. Translated, it gives CASSLRSWGEDRQGILPSYEQYF.

This chain links TRBV29-1 with TRBJ2-6; D call uncertain. CDR3 size: 15 residues. Germline CDR1 reads SQVTM; CDR2 reads ANQGSEA. V lost 4 bases and J lost 4, with 14 bases in between. The CDR3 sequence is CSVAFFSGGANVLTF. The CDR3 region has the DNA TGCAGCGTTGCTTTTTTTTCTGGAGGGGCCAACGTCCTGACTTTC.

The count of this clone is one. The chain is built from TRBV30 and TRBJ2-5, with 14 bases lining up with TRBD2. The CDR3 has 18 amino acids. The V and J ends lost 2 bases and 0 bases, in that order; junction bases with no gene match: 8. The germline V gene has CDR1 GTSNPN and CDR2 SVGIG (reference sequence). The CDR3 nucleotides read TGTGCCTGGAGTATCGGACTAGCGGGAGGAGAAGACCAAGAGACCCAGTACTTC. Protein sequence: CAWSIGLAGGEDQETQYF.

V gene TRBV7-3 combines with J gene TRBJ2-3; D ambiguous. Looked up from germline, CDR1 is SGHTA and CDR2 is FQGTGA. There are 13 residues in the CDR3. With 2 bases removed from V and 1 base from J, the gap between germline ends came to 4 bases. Here the CDR3 reads CASSLHRTDTQYF. CDR3 coding DNA: TGTGCCAGCAGCTTACACCGCACAGATACGCAGTATTTT.

This clone was seen once. The genes are TRBV5-8 and TRBJ1-5; D ambiguous. Between the trimmed V and J ends, which lost 0 bases and 4 bases, there was a span of 5 bases. The CDR3 consists of 13 residues. Germline CDR1 reads SGHTS; CDR2 reads YDEGEE. The CDR3 nucleotides read TGTGCCAGCAGCTTGGTCAGAAATCAGCCCCAGCATTTT. It specifies CASSLVRNQPQHF.

The CDR3, as DNA: TGTGCCAGCAGCTTAGTGGTGGGGGTCGGAAACACCATATATTTT. Amino acids: CASSLVVGVGNTIYF. The rearrangement joins TRBV7-9 to TRBJ1-3, with D perhaps matching TRBD1 (5 bases). Germline assignment: CDR1 SEHNR and CDR2 FQNEAQ (reference sequence). Trimming removed 1 base at V and 4 bases at J, with 11 bases between. This CDR3 has 15 amino acids.

A single count supports this clone. This chain links TRBV2 with TRBJ2-6; no reliable D call. This CDR3 comprises 18 residues. The germline gives CDR1 SNHLY, CDR2 FYNNEI. Trimming removed 1 base from V and 2 bases from J, with 15 bases in between. The CDR3 bases are TGTGCCAGCAGTGAAGGATGGGATTCCCAGCCTGGGGCCAACGTCCTGACTTTC. It codes for CASSEGWDSQPGANVLTF.

The V call is TRBV10-2, the J call TRBJ1-1; 8 positions match TRBD1. The CDR3 has 15 amino acids. Germline trimming cut 3 bases from V and 4 bases from J; bases unmatched to any gene: 7. Germline CDR1 reads WSHSY; CDR2 reads SAAADI. For the CDR3, the DNA is TGCGCCAGCAGTGACTCGGACAGGGTGCGCACTGAAGCTTTCTTT. Its translation: CASSDSDRVRTEAFF.

V is TRBV5-4 and J is TRBJ2-3; D possibly uses TRBD1 or TRBD2 (6 bases each). V was clipped by 9 bases and J by 1 base, with 15 bases between them. The CDR3 runs 14 residues. Germline CDR1 SGHNT, CDR2 YYREEE (reference sequence). Here the CDR3 reads CATQPGAGTDTQYF. In DNA, the CDR3 is TGTGCCACCCAACCGGGGGCCGGCACAGATACGCAGTATTTT.

This sequence joins TRBV6-6 and TRBJ2-7; the match to TRBD2 covers 11 bases. The V gene end was trimmed by 4 bases and the J gene end by 3 bases; junction bases not matched to a gene: 5. The CDR3 has 15 residues. CDR1 is MNHNY, CDR2 SVGAGI, per germline (reference sequence). CDR3 protein: CASSSAGTSGYEQYF. CDR3 nucleotide sequence: TGTGCCAGCAGTTCCGCCGGGACTAGCGGCTACGAGCAGTACTTC.

J is TRBJ2-2 and V is TRBV9; tentatively, D is TRBD2 (7 bases). Germline loops: CDR1 SGDLS, CDR2 YYNGEE. CDR3 length: 15 amino acids. V lost 2 bases and J 1 base, leaving 9 bases between the germline ends. The CDR3 loop is CASSVGGLNTGELFF. The CDR3 DNA is TGTGCCAGCAGCGTCGGGGGGCTGAACACCGGGGAGCTGTTTTTT.

The chain couples TRBV5-4 to TRBJ1-1; the D is unclear. CDR1 SGHNT and CDR2 YYREEE come from the germline V gene (reference sequence). The V end lost 1 base, the J end lost 0 bases, and 4 bases lay between the germline ends. This CDR3 is built from 13 residues. The CDR3 reads CASSLTLNTEAFF. The CDR3 coding sequence is TGTGCCAGCAGCTTGACCTTGAACACTGAAGCTTTCTTT.

The rearrangement uses TRBV18 and TRBJ1-1; 10 bases agree with TRBD1. Germline CDR1 KGHSH, CDR2 LQKENI. The CDR3 extends over 17 amino acids. V lost 5 bases to trimming and J lost 0 bases; unmatched junction nucleotides: 9. Written as DNA, the CDR3 is TGTGCCAGCTCAAGGGCGACAGGGGGCCCCCTGAACACTGAAGCTTTCTTT. It codes for CASSRATGGPLNTEAFF.

The chain is built from TRBV5-6 and TRBJ1-2; perhaps TRBD1 as D (5 bases). Per germline, CDR1 SGHDT and CDR2 YYEEEE. The germline V and J ends were trimmed by 2 bases and 7 bases, with 9 bases remaining between them. The CDR3 is made up of 12 amino acids. CDR3 amino acids: CASSFGTAGYTF. As DNA, the CDR3 is TGTGCCAGCAGCTTCGGGACGGCTGGCTACACCTTC. The whole variable domain, filled in from reference TRBV5-6 and TRBJ1-2, reads DAGVTQSPTHLIKTRGQQVTLRCSPKSGHDTVSWYQQALGQGPQFIFQYYEEEERQRGNFPDRFSGHQFPNYSSELNVNALLLGDSALYLCASSFGTAGYTFGSGTRLTVV.

The chain employs TRBV29-1 and TRBJ2-7; the D gene is possibly TRBD1 (5 bases). Trimming shortened V by 2 bases and J by 0 bases, and 8 bases separated the two germline ends. From germline, CDR1 is SQVTM and CDR2 ANQGSEA. The CDR3 length is 13 residues. The CDR3 region is CSVEQGSSYEQYF. The CDR3 nucleotides are TGCAGCGTTGAACAGGGAAGCTCCTACGAGCAGTACTTC.

This rearrangement joins TRBV10-3 to TRBJ2-5; D may be TRBD2 (6 bases). The CDR3 loop spans 15 amino acids. V was pared by 4 bases and J by 1 base, with 13 bases between. Germline V lookup: CDR1 ENHRY, CDR2 SYGVKD. CDR3 in amino acids: CAISGSGSTQETQYF. The CDR3 nucleotides are TGTGCCATCAGTGGAAGCGGGTCGACCCAAGAGACCCAGTACTTC.

The chain carries TRBV7-9 and TRBJ1-2; weak D call: TRBD1 (6 bases). Per germline, CDR1 SEHNR and CDR2 FQNEAQ (reference sequence). CDR3 length: 15 residues. The germline V and J ends were trimmed by 5 bases and 4 bases, with 17 bases remaining between them. CDR3 coding DNA: TGTGCCAGCAGCGGAGGACAGCTTCTAGTCTATGGCTACACCTTC. It yields the protein CASSGGQLLVYGYTF.